This section outlines one T cell receptor (beta chain) sequence together with its context. The assay was immunoSEQ multiplex PCR, and TCRdb's table has in-frame clones only and misses some. The sample lists some 56,000 clones, 95% to 98% occurring once. This specimen comes from a study of siplizumab effects on memory and regulatory T cells. Trimming pared 5 bases from V and 3 bases from J, leaving 17 bases between. Germline CDR1 is SEHNR and CDR2 is FQNEAQ (reference sequence). This CDR3 is built from 15 residues. The sample was naive CD8+ T cells sorted from blood. This receptor was taken from a human donor in good health. The rearrangement links TRBV7-9 to TRBJ2-7; TRBD1 or TRBD2 may be the D gene (5 bases each). The CDR3 loop reads CASSLIEGPIYEQYF. CDR3 nucleotides: TGTGCCAGCAGCCTTATCGAGGGACCGATCTACGAGCAGTACTTC.